These T cell receptor beta chains were read from a single sample in a study of T-cell reconstitution after alpha-beta-depleted transplantation in children. In TCRdb, the PCR reads were re-called with MiXCR into one record per CDR3 protein. The repertoire holds some 150,000 distinct CDR3 sequences, with 7.5% to 9% as singletons. The sequenced sample was PBMCs, mostly from graft donor cells, obtained 180 days after TCRalphabeta/CD19-depleted stem cell transplant. The receptors stem from a female patient between 2 and 10 years old who had a stem cell transplant for congenital amegakaryocytic thrombocytopenia, so the T cells may come from the graft donor. The CDR3 runs from the conserved cysteine through the conserved F or W. Each record gives: D gene, J gene, V gene, clone size, CDR3 DNA, CDR3 protein. D genes are given only for firm matches. Clone size is shown for a subset of rows, as once, few, many or a class of expanded clone.

.	TRBJ1-1	TRBV20-1	.	TGCAGTGCTAGTACCGGGGGGACTGAAGCTTTCTTT	CSASTGGTEAFF
.	TRBJ2-3	TRBV7-2	many	TGTGCCAGCAGCTTAGTCGTGGGGGATACGCAGTATTTT	CASSLVVGDTQYF
.	TRBJ2-6	TRBV19	few	TGTGCCAGTACCCCTCGGTCAGGGAGGACTTCTGGGGCCAACGTCCTGACTTTC	CASTPRSGRTSGANVLTF
.	TRBJ1-2	TRBV20-1	.	TGCAGTGCTAGACATCAAGGGTTTTATGGCTACACCTTC	CSARHQGFYGYTF
TRBD1	TRBJ2-3	TRBV5-1	many	TGCGCCAGCAGCTTGGCAGCGGCAGGGGGCGATACGCAGTATTTT	CASSLAAAGGDTQYF
.	TRBJ2-4	TRBV3-1	many	TGTGCCAGCAGCCAAGCCGGGGGCGGTGACATTCAGTACTTC	CASSQAGGGDIQYF
.	TRBJ1-4	TRBV11-2	many	TGTGCCAGCAGCTTAGTGGCAGGGGCAACTAATGAAAAACTGTTTTTT	CASSLVAGATNEKLFF
.	TRBJ2-7	TRBV7-9	.	TGTGCCAGCAGCTGGGGACTTCCCTACGAGCAGTACTTC	CASSWGLPYEQYF
TRBD1	TRBJ2-2	TRBV7-2	many	TGTGCCAGCAGCTTAGCCAGGGGGACGGATGAGCTGTTTTTT	CASSLARGTDELFF
.	TRBJ2-7	TRBV10-3	medium-sized	TGTGCCATCAGTGCAAATAGAATCGACAACTACGAGCAGTACTTC	CAISANRIDNYEQYF
.	TRBJ2-1	TRBV4-2	many	TGTGCCAGCAGCCAAGATGGGGTCAATGAGCAGTTCTTC	CASSQDGVNEQFF
TRBD1	TRBJ2-7	TRBV4-3	many	TGCGCCAGCAGCCCCGGGACAGGAGCCTACGAGCAGTACTTC	CASSPGTGAYEQYF
.	TRBJ1-5	TRBV28	.	TGTGCCAGCAGTTTAATGATGCGTGGGGCAAGGAATCAGCCCCAGCATTTT	CASSLMMRGARNQPQHF
TRBD2	TRBJ2-4	TRBV28	.	TGTGCCAGCAGTTTATGGGCAGGGGGAAGCGGGAGGGCTGTGGGCCAACACATTCAGTACTTC	CASSLWAGGSGRAVGQHIQYF
.	TRBJ1-1	TRBV6-5	many	TGTGCCAGCAGCCGGGACCCCGGAGATCTGGACACTGAAGCTTTCTTT	CASSRDPGDLDTEAFF
.	TRBJ2-7	TRBV4-3	.	TGCGCCAGCAGCCGGCTCTCGGGGTCCTACGAGCAGTACTTC	CASSRLSGSYEQYF
TRBD2	TRBJ2-1	TRBV5-1	.	TGCGCCAGCAGCTTGGAGGGCGGGGGAGTGTGGAATGAGCAGTTCTTC	CASSLEGGGVWNEQFF
.	TRBJ1-3	TRBV27	.	TGTGCCAGCAGTCCCCGCCGTAGTCCCGGAAACACCATATATTTT	CASSPRRSPGNTIYF
TRBD1	TRBJ2-7	TRBV6-2/TRBV6-3	many	TGTGCCAGCAGAAAACAGGGGGCAGTCTTCTACGAGCAGTACTTC	CASRKQGAVFYEQYF
.	TRBJ1-1	TRBV12-3/TRBV12-4	many	TGTGCCAGCAGTTTAGCGATGAGGGGGAACACTGAAGCTTTCTTT	CASSLAMRGNTEAFF
.	TRBJ2-2	TRBV9	many	TGTGCCAGCAGCGTAGGGGGGGCGAACACCGGGGAGCTGTTTTTT	CASSVGGANTGELFF
.	TRBJ2-5	TRBV30	.	TGTGCCTGGGGACCCGCGGAAGAGACCCAGTACTTC	CAWGPAEETQYF
.	TRBJ1-5	TRBV5-1	medium-sized	TGCGCCAGCAGCGTCGACAGCCGCAATCAGCCCCAGCATTTT	CASSVDSRNQPQHF